The rows below give T cell receptor beta chains drawn from one sample of a study of blood T cell repertoires in COVID-19. The assay was immunoSEQ multiplex PCR, and TCRdb's table has in-frame clones only and misses some. The table includes 270,000 or so clones, around 84% detected once. Sequenced input: peripheral blood. The source is a human donor with COVID-19, enrolled during active disease. The donor label of this sample is uncertain. Each CDR3 is given with its conserved first and last residue. A D gene is named only where the DNA matches it firmly. Rows give clone size only sometimes, using once, few, many, or a class for an expanded clone.

>NA|TRBV24-1|NA|TRBJ2-3
TGTGCCACCAGTGGGCCCGTAAACACAGATACGCAGTATTTT
CATSGPVNTDTQYF
>NA|TRBV7-7|TRBD1|TRBJ2-1
TGTGCTAGCAGCCCCTCGGGACAGGCCTACAATGAGCAGTTCTTC
CASSPSGQAYNEQFF
>NA|TRBV29-1|NA|TRBJ1-5
TGCAGAAAGTCGGGTTCTAGCAATCAGCCCCAGCATTTT
CRKSGSSNQPQHF
>NA|TRBV28|NA|TRBJ2-2
TGTGCCAGCAGTTTATCTCTTGGGGCCGAGATCAACACCGGGGAGCTGTTTTTT
CASSLSLGAEINTGELFF
>NA|TRBV5-1|NA|TRBJ2-5
TGCGCCAGCAGTGGAGGGGTGGGGGGTCAAGAGACCCAGTACTTC
CASSGGVGGQETQYF
>few|TRBV7-9|TRBD1|TRBJ2-7
TGTGCCAGCAGCTTAAAGGTAAGGACAGGGGGCTACGAGCAGTACTTC
CASSLKVRTGGYEQYF
>NA|TRBV5-1|NA|TRBJ2-2
TGCGCCAGCAGCTTGAACTTAGCCGAAAACACCGGGGAGCTGTTTTTT
CASSLNLAENTGELFF
>NA|TRBV30|NA|TRBJ2-7
TGTGCCTGGAGTCCACGATTCGGGGACTACGAGCAGTACTTC
CAWSPRFGDYEQYF
>NA|TRBV12-3/TRBV12-4|NA|TRBJ2-5
TGTGCCAGCACTCTAGGGGGAGAGACCCAGTACTTC
CASTLGGETQYF
>NA|TRBV28|NA|TRBJ1-5
TGTGCCAGCAGTTTATTGGTGGCGGATCAGCCCCAGCATTTT
CASSLLVADQPQHF
>NA|TRBV19|TRBD1|TRBJ2-3
TGTGCCAGTAGCCAGGACAGGGGCAGGCGTTTT
CASSQDRGRRF
>once|TRBV19|TRBD2|TRBJ2-1
TGTGCCAGTAGTTCGGGCGGGAGGGGGAATGAGCAGTTCTTC
CASSSGGRGNEQFF
>NA|TRBV28|TRBD1|TRBJ1-5
TGTGCCAGCAGTTTCGGTACAGGGGCGGGCCAGCCCCAGCATTTT
CASSFGTGAGQPQHF
>NA|TRBV9|TRBD2|TRBJ2-3
TGTGCCAGCAGCGCGTTGACTAGCGGGACGGGCACAGATACGCAGTATTTT
CASSALTSGTGTDTQYF
>NA|TRBV18|TRBD1|TRBJ1-5
TGTGCCAGCTCACCAATAGGGGGCGGTCAGCCCCAGCATTTT
CASSPIGGGQPQHF
>NA|TRBV27|NA|TRBJ1-3
TGTGCCAGCAGCAAGAACAGGGTTGGTGGAAACACCATATATTTT
CASSKNRVGGNTIYF
>NA|TRBV7-8|TRBD1|TRBJ1-5
TGTGCCAGCAGCCCACAGGGGGCGTTAAGCAATCAGCCCCAGCATTTT
CASSPQGALSNQPQHF
>NA|TRBV13|NA|TRBJ1-4
TGTGCCAGCAGCTCAGGTGCGAATGAAAAACTGTTTTTT
CASSSGANEKLFF
>NA|TRBV19|NA|TRBJ2-1
TGTGCCAGTAGTATAGGCAGGAGGTACGAGCAGTTCTTC
CASSIGRRYEQFF
>once|TRBV24-1|TRBD1|TRBJ1-2
TGTGCCACCAGTGATCGCAGGACAGGGTCCGACTATGGCTACACCTTC
CATSDRRTGSDYGYTF
>NA|TRBV9|NA|TRBJ2-7
TGTGCCAGCAGCCCAGGACAGTCCTACGAGCAGTACTTC
CASSPGQSYEQYF
>NA|TRBV3-1/TRBV3-2|TRBD2|TRBJ2-7
TGTGCCAGCAGCCAAGTTCGAGGACTAGGGCTACGAGAGCAGTACTTC
CASSQVRGLGLREQYF
>NA|TRBV5-6|TRBD1|TRBJ1-2
TGTGCCAGCAATCCAGACAGGGCCCCTTATGGCTACACCTTC
CASNPDRAPYGYTF
>NA|TRBV7-2|NA|TRBJ1-1
TGTGCCAGCAGCTTAGGTCTTGACACTGAAGCTTTCTTT
CASSLGLDTEAFF
>NA|TRBV28|TRBD1|TRBJ1-2
TGTGCCAGCAGGGAGACCTCGGACAGGGGGCGAGGCTACACCTTC
CASRETSDRGRGYTF
>NA|TRBV19|NA|TRBJ2-5
TGTGCCAGTAGTATAGATCGGGAGACCCAGTACTTC
CASSIDRETQYF
>NA|TRBV27|TRBD1|TRBJ2-7
TGTGCCAGCAGTTACACCGCGGGACAGGGGAACCCCTACGAGCAGTACTTC
CASSYTAGQGNPYEQYF
>NA|TRBV18|TRBD2|TRBJ2-3
TGTGCCAGCTCCCCTACTAGCGGGCCTACAGATACGCAGTATTTT
CASSPTSGPTDTQYF
>NA|TRBV5-1|TRBD2|TRBJ2-7
TGCGCCAGCAGCTCTCAAGCGGGAGGAGGAACCTACGAGCAGTACTTC
CASSSQAGGGTYEQYF
>NA|TRBV6-5|NA|TRBJ2-3
TGTGCCAGCAAATCGGGGGTCACAGATACGCAGTATTTT
CASKSGVTDTQYF
>few|TRBV2|TRBD1|TRBJ1-5
TGTGCCAGCATCGGGGACAGGATTAGCAATCAGCCCCAGCATTTT
CASIGDRISNQPQHF
>NA|TRBV12-2|NA|TRBJ1-2
TGTGCAAGTCGCTTAGCATGGGAGGGTTGCGGCTACACCTTC
CASRLAWEGCGYTF
>NA|TRBV19|NA|TRBJ2-3
TGTGCCAGTAGCCGACGAGGGGCAGGGGAACCAGATACGCAGTATTTT
CASSRRGAGEPDTQYF
>NA|TRBV3-1/TRBV3-2|NA|TRBJ1-2
TGTGCCAGCAGCCCGACAGGCCCCCAGGGCTACACCTTC
CASSPTGPQGYTF
>many|TRBV12-3/TRBV12-4|NA|TRBJ2-7
TGTGCCAGCAGTGCGGGGATACACTACGAGCAGTACTTC
CASSAGIHYEQYF
>few|TRBV28|TRBD2|TRBJ2-2
TGTGCCAGCAGTTACTTACGGCTAGCGGGACGCCTAAGAACCGGGGAGCTGTTTTTT
CASSYLRLAGRLRTGELFF
>NA|TRBV28|TRBD2|TRBJ2-7
TGTGCCAGCAGTGAACCGGGACTAGGCTACGAGCAGTACTTC
CASSEPGLGYEQYF
>NA|TRBV9|NA|TRBJ2-2
TGTGCCAGCAGCGAGGGGCCCGGGGAGCTGTTTTTT
CASSEGPGELFF
>NA|TRBV19|NA|TRBJ1-4
TGTGCCAGTAACCAAGTCGGGGAGGCTAATGAAAAACTGTTTTTT
CASNQVGEANEKLFF
>NA|TRBV29-1|TRBD1|TRBJ2-4
TGCAGCGTTGCTATCCAGGGACAGTTCAACATTCAGTACTTC
CSVAIQGQFNIQYF
>many|TRBV9|TRBD2|TRBJ2-1
TGTGCCAGCAGCGTAGCTCCCGGTCGTAGCGGGATTCTCTTC
CASSVAPGRSGILF
>NA|TRBV27|NA|TRBJ1-5
TGTGCCAGCAGTTTATGGTACGGGGATGAACAGCCCCAGCATTTT
CASSLWYGDEQPQHF
>NA|TRBV7-9|TRBD1|TRBJ2-2
TGTGCCAGCAGCTCGGGACAGCTCACCGGGGAGCTGTTTTTT
CASSSGQLTGELFF
>NA|TRBV3-1/TRBV3-2|TRBD1|TRBJ1-1
TGTGCCAGCAGCCAACACAGGGGCGGGGCTGAAGCTTTCTTT
CASSQHRGGAEAFF
>NA|TRBV30|NA|TRBJ1-5
TGTGCCTGGAGTGCCCATCTTTCGATGCGGGACGACCAGCCCCAGCATTTT
CAWSAHLSMRDDQPQHF
>NA|TRBV5-1|TRBD1|TRBJ1-1
TGCGCCAGCAGCTCATCAGGGGGTAGGACTGAAGCTTTCTTT
CASSSSGGRTEAFF
>NA|TRBV7-9|TRBD1|TRBJ2-7
TGTGCCAGCAGCCCGGGACAGGGGTACGAGCAGTACTTC
CASSPGQGYEQYF
>NA|TRBV28|NA|TRBJ2-3
TGTGCCAGCAGTTCGGGACTTCCAGATACGCAGTATTTT
CASSSGLPDTQYF
>NA|TRBV4-1|TRBD1|TRBJ2-3
TGCGCCAGCAGCCAAAATGGGCAAACAGGGGGAGATACGCAGTATTTT
CASSQNGQTGGDTQYF
>many|TRBV3-1/TRBV3-2|TRBD1|TRBJ2-4
TGTGCCAGCAGCCAACCAGGGACAGGAGCCAAAAACATTCAGTACTTC
CASSQPGTGAKNIQYF
>NA|TRBV27|NA|TRBJ1-1
TGTGCCAGCAGCTCGACGGGACTTGGGGTGGGCGCTTTCTTT
CASSSTGLGVGAFF
>NA|TRBV12-3/TRBV12-4|NA|TRBJ2-2
TGTGCCAGCAGGGGGGGTTCCACCGGGGAGCTGTTTTTT
CASRGGSTGELFF
>NA|TRBV3-1/TRBV3-2|NA|TRBJ2-3
TGTGCCAGCAGCCTAGGCGGGCTTAGCACAGATACGCAGTATTTT
CASSLGGLSTDTQYF
>NA|TRBV5-6|TRBD2|TRBJ2-3
TGTGCCAGCAGCTTGGAGGCTAGCGGATACACAGATACGCAGTATTTT
CASSLEASGYTDTQYF
>NA|TRBV7-3|TRBD1|TRBJ2-1
TGTGCCAGCAGCTTAAGCAAGTGGCGGACAGGGGGCCCACGACTAGCGGACAATGAGCAGTTCTTC
CASSLSKWRTGGPRLADNEQFF
>NA|TRBV6-5|NA|TRBJ1-4
TGTGCCAGCATGTTAATCAGGGGCGCGGATGAAAAACTGTTTTTT
CASMLIRGADEKLFF
>NA|TRBV5-1|TRBD1|TRBJ2-7
TGCGCCAGCAGCTTGCAGGGGGACTCCTACGAGCAGTACTTC
CASSLQGDSYEQYF
>NA|TRBV30|TRBD1|TRBJ1-6
TGTGCCTGGGTGCAAGGTCCAGGGGGAAATTCACCCCTCCACTTT
CAWVQGPGGNSPLHF
>NA|TRBV24-1|NA|TRBJ1-2
TGTGCCACCAGTGACCCTGACAGACCCTATGGCTACACCTTC
CATSDPDRPYGYTF